This TCR beta chain was documented in a study of T cell repertoires in cytomegalovirus infection (dated by TCRdb to the late 2010s). With respect to the entire study: Donor HLA type was relevant to the analysis, because carriage of CMV infection together with the matching HLA type was indicated by public TCR beta signatures.

Trimming removed 2 bases from V and 0 bases from J, leaving 11 bases between the germline ends. The CDR3 numbers 16 residues from cysteine through phenylalanine. Of the read, only the CDR3 DNA is kept; its 48 bases are in frame from base 1. CDR1 KGHSH and CDR2 LQKENI are derived from the germline V gene. Summary of the overall study and its limitations: In both this cohort and an independent cohort of several hundred donors, the cumulative frequency of public TCR beta family members distinguished carriers of CMV infection plus the relevant HLA type. The ex vivo response was dominated by HLA-C-restricted CMV-specific TCR beta clonotypes, which also provided the single most frequent clonotype in two of eight donors.

The sequencer was an Illumina HiSeq 1500. The public reads were quality trimmed at Q25 with fastp and then assembled into clones with MiXCR by TCRdb, keeping productive beta chains. Rows with one shared CDR3 protein collapse into an entry with the most common genes and DNA. In this sample the table shows approximately 190,000 distinct CDR3 sequences, about a tenth of which occur a single time. Together, the top ten hold roughly 4.8% of the sample. This clonotype occurred many times. Its antigen has not been determined. Per-base quality was not reported, and no clone a single base away is much larger than it.

The chain is encoded by TRBV18 joined to TRBJ1-5; a weak D assignment points to TRBD1 (5 bases agree). The sequenced material came from PBMCs. This TCR was sampled from a human donor in good health (CMV status not recorded). Some clones in this sample may be carry-over from other donors' samples. The DNA sequence follows: TGTGCCAGCTCACCAACCGGGACGGCTAGCAATCAGCCCCAGCATTTT. Translated, this is CASSPTGTASNQPQHF. When the CDR3 is completed using the reference TRBV18 and TRBJ1-5 genes on either side, the full variable domain is NAGVMQNPRHLVRRRGQEARLRCSPMKGHSHVYWYRQLPEEGLKFMVYLQKENIIDESGMPKERFSAEFPKEGPSILRIQQVVRGDSAAYFCASSPTGTASNQPQHFGDGTRLSIL.